A selection of T cell receptor beta chains follows, all from one sample in a study of Ad26.COV2.S vaccination and SARS-CoV-2 variants. Assay used: immunoSEQ multiplex PCR; TCRdb lists only in-frame clones, some missing. The sample holds approximately 420,000 clones; 85% to 90% are singletons and the top ten take about 3.6%. The sequences come from peripheral blood, collected in a trial of Ad26.COV2.S vaccine versus placebo. These receptors came from a person aged 18-65 years who received the Ad26.COV2.S COVID-19 vaccine or a placebo. CDR3s include the opening cysteine and the closing phenylalanine or tryptophan. The D gene is left open where the match is weak. Rows may omit the clone size; those that give it use once, few, many or a size class.

d_call: TRBD1
v_call: TRBV6-6
j_call: TRBJ2-7
clone_size: .
cdr3_aa: CASSPWDRGYEQYF
cdr3_nt: TGTGCCAGCAGTCCCTGGGACAGGGGCTACGAGCAGTACTTC

d_call: .
v_call: TRBV11-3
j_call: TRBJ2-3
clone_size: .
cdr3_aa: CASSLMGSATDTQYF
cdr3_nt: TGTGCCAGCAGCTTAATGGGAAGCGCCACAGATACGCAGTATTTT

d_call: .
v_call: TRBV4-3
j_call: TRBJ2-3
clone_size: .
cdr3_aa: CASSQRAGSHTLTDTQYF
cdr3_nt: TGCGCCAGCAGCCAGCGAGCCGGGTCACACACCCTCACAGATACGCAGTATTTT

d_call: .
v_call: TRBV14
j_call: TRBJ2-3
clone_size: .
cdr3_aa: CASSQEGHGFLDTQYF
cdr3_nt: TGTGCCAGCAGCCAAGAGGGACACGGCTTTCTGGATACGCAGTATTTT

d_call: .
v_call: TRBV30
j_call: TRBJ1-5
clone_size: few
cdr3_aa: CAWSSDSNQPQHF
cdr3_nt: TGTGCCTGGAGTTCCGATAGCAATCAGCCCCAGCATTTT

d_call: .
v_call: TRBV5-6
j_call: TRBJ1-6
clone_size: .
cdr3_aa: CASSRWRSGSPLHF
cdr3_nt: TGTGCCAGCAGCCGGTGGAGGTCCGGTTCACCCCTCCACTTT

d_call: .
v_call: TRBV6-1
j_call: TRBJ1-6
clone_size: many
cdr3_aa: CASSERWGSGSPLHF
cdr3_nt: TGTGCCAGCAGTGAGCGGTGGGGCTCGGGGTCACCCCTCCACTTT

d_call: TRBD2
v_call: TRBV4-1
j_call: TRBJ2-2
clone_size: .
cdr3_aa: CASSRGLAGENTGELFF
cdr3_nt: TGCGCCAGCAGCCGGGGACTAGCGGGGGAGAACACCGGGGAGCTGTTTTTT

d_call: .
v_call: TRBV5-5
j_call: TRBJ1-5
clone_size: .
cdr3_aa: CAGAERGPNQPQHF
cdr3_nt: TGTGCCGGGGCCGAACGAGGGCCAAATCAGCCCCAGCATTTT

d_call: .
v_call: TRBV7-8
j_call: TRBJ2-3
clone_size: .
cdr3_aa: CASSLAPSPSTDTQYF
cdr3_nt: TGTGCCAGCAGCTTAGCGCCCAGTCCTAGCACAGATACGCAGTATTTT

d_call: .
v_call: TRBV4-1
j_call: TRBJ2-3
clone_size: .
cdr3_aa: CASSQVQGSGDTQYF
cdr3_nt: TGCGCCAGCAGCCAAGTTCAGGGTAGTGGTGATACGCAGTATTTT

d_call: TRBD1
v_call: TRBV19
j_call: TRBJ1-6
clone_size: .
cdr3_aa: CASSMGTGGNSPLHF
cdr3_nt: TGTGCCAGTAGTATGGGGACAGGAGGGAATTCACCCCTCCACTTT

d_call: .
v_call: TRBV20-1
j_call: TRBJ2-7
clone_size: .
cdr3_aa: CSAPSSYEQYF
cdr3_nt: TGCAGTGCTCCCAGCTCCTACGAGCAGTACTTC

d_call: .
v_call: TRBV30
j_call: TRBJ2-3
clone_size: .
cdr3_aa: CAWSTRTSTDTQYF
cdr3_nt: TGTGCCTGGAGTACCCGGACTAGCACAGATACGCAGTATTTT

d_call: .
v_call: TRBV9
j_call: TRBJ2-5
clone_size: .
cdr3_aa: CASSVGHRETQYF
cdr3_nt: TGTGCCAGCAGCGTAGGACATCGGGAGACCCAGTACTTC

d_call: .
v_call: TRBV7-6
j_call: TRBJ1-1
clone_size: .
cdr3_aa: CASSPTLGARNTEAFF
cdr3_nt: TGTGCCAGCAGCCCGACACTGGGGGCGAGGAACACTGAAGCTTTCTTT

d_call: .
v_call: TRBV11-2
j_call: TRBJ2-7
clone_size: .
cdr3_aa: CASSWRSETTGEQYF
cdr3_nt: TGTGCCAGCAGCTGGCGTTCCGAGACAACTGGCGAGCAGTACTTC

d_call: .
v_call: TRBV7-2
j_call: TRBJ2-7
clone_size: .
cdr3_aa: CASSQGPSSYEQYF
cdr3_nt: TGTGCCAGCAGCCAGGGCCCGAGCTCCTACGAGCAGTACTTC

d_call: TRBD1
v_call: TRBV28
j_call: TRBJ2-7
clone_size: .
cdr3_aa: CASSYPGQGIGEQYF
cdr3_nt: TGTGCCAGCAGTTACCCCGGACAGGGGATAGGCGAGCAGTACTTC

d_call: .
v_call: TRBV6-2/TRBV6-3
j_call: TRBJ2-2
clone_size: .
cdr3_aa: CASSYSMGSTARYGELFF
cdr3_nt: TGTGCCAGCAGTTACTCGATGGGCAGCACCGCGCGGTACGGGGAGCTGTTTTTT

d_call: TRBD1
v_call: TRBV25-1
j_call: TRBJ1-1
clone_size: .
cdr3_aa: CASRDRTNTEAFF
cdr3_nt: TGTGCCAGCCGGGACAGGACGAACACTGAAGCTTTCTTT

d_call: .
v_call: TRBV7-2
j_call: TRBJ2-2
clone_size: .
cdr3_aa: CASSRRVGVAGELFF
cdr3_nt: TGTGCCAGCAGCAGGAGAGTCGGCGTAGCCGGGGAGCTGTTTTTT

d_call: .
v_call: TRBV29-1
j_call: TRBJ2-6
clone_size: .
cdr3_aa: CSASLGAGANVLTF
cdr3_nt: TGCAGCGCCTCCCTGGGGGCAGGGGCCAACGTCCTGACTTTC